This TCR beta chain was captured by sequencing in a study of cytotoxic CD8 clonotypes in ibrutinib-treated CLL. This CDR3 has 15 amino acids. The V and J ends lost 5 bases and 5 bases respectively, with 19 bases between them. Germline V gene lookup returns CDR1 KGHSH and CDR2 LQKENI. The method was immunoSEQ multiplex PCR; TCRdb's version includes in-frame clones alone and lacks a portion of them. This table holds approximately 280,000 clones, 60% to 80% found once. The sequenced sample was PBMCs, obtained at disease progression, from a patient treated with ibrutinib. This receptor was identified in a human donor with chronic lymphocytic leukemia. This sequence joins TRBV18 and TRBJ2-7; perhaps TRBD2 as D (5 bases). CDR3 coding DNA: TGTGCCAGCTCAGCCGGGGTGCGGGCAGCAGACGAGCAGTACTTC. Translating it yields CASSAGVRAADEQYF.